This T cell receptor beta chain stems from a study of blood T cell repertoires in COVID-19. Method: immunoSEQ multiplex PCR; TCRdb's copy keeps in-frame clones and lacks some. The top ten hold roughly 1.9% of the sample, which has roughly 340,000 clones, 87% seen once. The germline gives CDR1 SGHTA, CDR2 FQGNSA. This CDR3 is built from 13 residues. The V end was cut by 2 bases, the J end by 0 bases, with 4 bases between. The source of this sequence is a man between 40 and 49 years old in a cohort exposed to, infected with or recovered from COVID-19 (not recorded which). Sequences were obtained from PBMCs or T cells enriched from blood (not recorded which). The rearrangement uses TRBV7-2 and TRBJ1-2; no reliable D call. Here the CDR3 reads CASSLTANYGYTF. CDR3 bases: TGTGCCAGCAGCTTAACGGCTAACTATGGCTACACCTTC.